The present TCR beta chain was sequenced within a study of shared clonotypes between healthy human individuals. This clone came up once. The germline CDR1 and CDR2 sequences are MNHEY and SMNVEV (reference sequence). CDR3 length: 14 residues. V shed 4 bases and J 4 bases; nucleotides not matched to a gene: 5. TCRdb's copy holds only in-frame clones and misses some; the assay was immunoSEQ multiplex PCR. The table shows under 1,100,000 clones, with around 74% occurring only once. Sequenced sample: memory CD4+ T cells sorted from blood. The subset here: CD45RA-negative fraction. This TCR derives from a man younger than 35 in good health. V and J are TRBV27 and TRBJ2-5; 8 nucleotides agree with TRBD2. The CDR3 DNA sequence: TGTGCCAGCAGTTCCCCTCTAGCGGGAGAGACCCAGTACTTC. Translating it yields CASSSPLAGETQYF.